This T cell receptor (beta chain) derives from a study of T cells after posttransplantation cyclophosphamide (dated by TCRdb to 2016 to 2017). Turning to the overall study: Using TRB sequencing, the study followed how the T cell repertoire reconstituted after myeloablative bone marrow transplantation in which posttransplantation cyclophosphamide served as GVHD prophylaxis. TRA and TRB clonality were tightly correlated in ten or so samples, so subsequent TCR analyses focused on TRB only. Samples from 35 PTCy-treated patients and fewer than 20 related bone marrow donors of those patients were subjected to antigen receptor sequencing. Public TRB sequences were searched against a database of over 3,000 sequences associated with responses to pathogens, tumor antigens, self-antigens and alloantigens. TRB sequencing was performed on blood from all 35 or so PTCy patients with 1-year posttransplant specimens. TRB sequencing was also done on up to roughly 3 additional blood samples from 2 to 5.2 years after transplant in 3 patients, and on pretransplant blood from several patients.

Broad study findings and their caveats: Donor-recipient similarity was low at 1-2 months but rose over the first year, and later blood repertoires were often dominated by donor CD8+ memory clones. The TRB repertoires of T cells infiltrating skin or GI tract showed only limited overlap with the TRB repertoires of T cells in blood. Across 45 patients, recipient CMV seropositivity and CMV reactivation were highly associated with TRB clonality; PTCy diversity was similar to CNI/methotrexate controls.

CDR1 and CDR2 were assigned from the germline V gene as SGHRS and YFSETQ. The junction carries 7 bases between V and J, which are trimmed by 0 bases and 6 bases respectively. The CDR3 spans 12 residues, from the cysteine through the phenylalanine. Only CDR3 DNA remains: 36 bases, in frame from the first base. This clone occurred once. No cognate antigen has been identified for it. Base quality data are lacking; no much larger clone is found one base away. Peripheral blood samples were provided by related bone marrow donors on the day of marrow donation. Peripheral blood and bone marrow mononuclear cells were isolated by Ficoll-Hypaque density centrifugation and were cryopreserved. TRB sequencing was run on genomic DNA with either the immunoSEQ assay at survey resolution or the hsTCRB kit. In the authors' own workflow: The immunoSEQ software handled initial read processing, and the LymphoSeq R package was used for repertoire analyses. For each TRB dataset, clonality was calculated as 1 minus normalized Shannon entropy, and the Gini coefficient was computed as well. To infer phenotypes in unsorted samples, TRB sequences from sorted subsets of the recipient or donor were mapped onto unsorted samples from the same recipient. TCRdb re-hosts the immuneACCESS table, in-frame sequences only. Its copies lack some clones; in the studies checked, an unresolved V gene accounts for under half of them, and the cause for the rest is not known. That table supplies the V and J calls and clone size; D and trimming were determined from the DNA. The sample table records about 66,000 clones; 93% of these occur just once. Of the sample, roughly 2.9% is held by the ten largest clones.

The chain uses TRBV5-1 and TRBJ2-7, with no confident D gene call. The TCR was taken from a woman aged 30 to 39 in good health and a related stem cell transplant donor. Sequencing was performed on PBMCs. The DNA sequence is as follows: TGCGCCAGCAGCTTGGAACCTAGCGAGCAGTACTTC. Its protein is CASSLEPSEQYF.